This TCR beta chain was profiled in a study of blood T cell repertoires in COVID-19. This clone was found a few times. CDR1 MNHEY and CDR2 SMNVEV come from the germline V gene (reference sequence). This CDR3 has 16 residues. Unmatched junction bases numbered 6, after V lost 2 bases and J lost 0 bases. The assay was immunoSEQ multiplex PCR, and TCRdb's table has in-frame clones only and misses some. The sample lists approximately 61,000 clones, around four fifths occurring once. This TCR derives from a man in his sixties or seventies with acute or convalescent COVID-19. Sequencing was performed on peripheral blood. V usage is TRBV27 and J usage is TRBJ1-1; 7 bases align to TRBD1. Here the CDR3 reads CASSLIRGRMNTEAFF. The CDR3 region has the DNA TGTGCCAGCAGTTTAATAAGGGGGCGGATGAACACTGAAGCTTTCTTT.